This T cell receptor (beta chain) was found in a study of OX40 agonist ivuxolimab in advanced cancers. About the study as a whole: The costimulatory receptor OX40 (CD134) was targeted by ivuxolimab, a fully human IgG2 agonistic monoclonal antibody. Intravenous ivuxolimab was administered to patients every 2 weeks at six dose levels: 0.01, 0.1, 0.3, 1.5, 3 and 10 mg/kg. Of the approximately 53 patients in dose escalation, some 19 had hepatocellular carcinoma, about 15 had melanoma, 9 had renal cell carcinoma and 9 had head and neck cancer. The dose-escalation cohort was 82.7% male with a mean age of 60 years, ranging from roughly 23 to 90. Prior anti-PD-1, anti-PD-L1 or anti-CTLA-4 therapy was permitted, and approximately 41% of dose-escalation patients had received checkpoint inhibitors. Partial responses occurred in three dose-escalation patients: two with cutaneous melanoma and one with hepatocellular carcinoma. Peripheral TCRbeta sequencing aimed to test whether ivuxolimab altered TCR sequence diversity and caused clonal T-cell expansion. The monotherapy dose-escalation portion (N of about 50 patients) of the phase I ivuxolimab trial is reported in the paper.

In regard to this clone: Its antigen has not been determined. Qualities for individual bases were not recorded, and no much larger clone is one base off.

For sequencing of the TCRbeta CDR3 region, genomic DNA was extracted from the sorted cells. TCRbeta CDR3 regions were sequenced using the immunoSEQ Assay. TCRdb stores this immuneACCESS table with in-frame sequences only. Part of the clones is absent; in the studies checked, under half of the shortfall reflects unresolved V genes, and no reason is known for the rest. The sample includes some 80,000 clones, with around nine tenths observed a single time. The ten most abundant clones make up around 4.4% of the sample. The trial excluded patients who had a history of autoimmune disease or were on systemic immunosuppression. Peripheral blood for TCR sequencing was collected from all dose cohorts at baseline, on cycle 4 day 1, and on cycle 7 day 1. The samples were drawn from a first-in-human, open-label, multicenter phase I dose-escalation trial of ivuxolimab. Adults with locally advanced or metastatic head and neck squamous cell, hepatocellular, melanoma or renal cell carcinoma were enrolled in the trial. Before TCR sequencing, CD4+ T cells and CD8+ T cells were sorted from peripheral blood as separate populations.

What the authors observed across the whole study: Antigen specificity was not determined for the clonally expanded peripheral T cells. At doses of 0.1 to 3.0 mg/kg, clonal expansion of both CD4+ and CD8+ blood T cells was observed from baseline to week 6. After ivuxolimab, CD8+ T cells had more expanded clones than CD4+ T cells on average. Low levels of normalized T-cell clonal expansion were also shown by some nonresponding patients. Partial responders in the 0.1-3.0 mg/kg groups had among the lowest normalized peripheral clonal expansion, especially among CD8+ T cells.

Reading the germline V gene (reference sequence) gives CDR1 MNHEY and CDR2 SMNVEV. From its cysteine to its phenylalanine, the CDR3 spans 13 amino acids. This entry keeps only the CDR3 DNA: 39 bases, framed from base 1. The junction carries 11 bases between V and J, which are trimmed by 5 bases and 4 bases respectively. The sequencing here drew on CD4+ or CD8+ T cells sorted from blood, taken in a trial of the OX40 agonist ivuxolimab. This chain joins TRBV27 to TRBJ1-2; the D segment cannot be called with confidence. This TCR derives from an adult with an advanced solid tumor such as melanoma, head and neck, liver or kidney cancer. In nucleotides, the sequence is TGTGCCAGCAGTCCACGGGGAGGCTATGGCTACACCTTC. It is translated as CASSPRGGYGYTF.